The clone carrying this T cell receptor beta chain was seen just once. This specimen belongs to a study of blood T cell repertoires in COVID-19. V lost 1 base and J 7 bases, leaving 20 bases between the germline ends. Germline lookup yields CDR1 LGHNT and CDR2 FRNRAP. CDR3 length equals 17 residues. In the study's own analysis: Amplification with reference gene primers provided the estimates of nucleated cell counts. Generated by immunoSEQ multiplex PCR, the TCRdb table keeps only in-frame clones and is missing some. The V and J calls and clone size come from that table; D and trimming were worked out from the DNA. The sample gives fewer than 250,000 clones, about 83% of which show up once; just under 7.5% is in the top ten.

J is TRBJ2-1 and V is TRBV12-5; D might be TRBD2 (5 bases). The sample consisted of peripheral blood. The TCR was taken from a woman between 45 and 60 years old with acute or convalescent COVID-19. The CDR3 region is CASGLGAGLAGLNEQFF. CDR3 nucleotides: TGTGCTAGTGGTTTGGGGGCTGGACTCGCGGGTCTAAATGAGCAGTTCTTC.